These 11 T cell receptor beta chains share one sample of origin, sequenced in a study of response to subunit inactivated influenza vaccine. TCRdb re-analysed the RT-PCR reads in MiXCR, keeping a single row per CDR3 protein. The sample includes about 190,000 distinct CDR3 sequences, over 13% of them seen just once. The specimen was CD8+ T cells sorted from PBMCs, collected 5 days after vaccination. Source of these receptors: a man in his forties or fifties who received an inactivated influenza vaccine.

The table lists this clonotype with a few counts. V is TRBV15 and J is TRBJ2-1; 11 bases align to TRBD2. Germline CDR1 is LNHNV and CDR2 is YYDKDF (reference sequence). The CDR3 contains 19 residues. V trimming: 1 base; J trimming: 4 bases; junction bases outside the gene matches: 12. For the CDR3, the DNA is TGTGCCACCAGCAGAGCGATCGGGACTAGCGGCCAAAGGTACAATGAGCAGTTCTTC. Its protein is CATSRAIGTSGQRYNEQFF.

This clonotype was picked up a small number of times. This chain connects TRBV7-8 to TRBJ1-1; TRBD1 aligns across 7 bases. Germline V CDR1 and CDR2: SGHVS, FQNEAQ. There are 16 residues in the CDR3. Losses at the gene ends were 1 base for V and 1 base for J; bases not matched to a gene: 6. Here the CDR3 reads CASSLVPGGANTEAFF. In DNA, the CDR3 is TGTGCCAGCAGCTTAGTCCCAGGGGGGGCGAACACTGAAGCTTTCTTT.

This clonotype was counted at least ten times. CDR3: CASSLEGTGFGRQFF. CDR3 in DNA: TGTGCCAGCAGTTTGGAGGGGACAGGCTTTGGCAGGCAGTTCTTC. The V call is TRBV12-3 or TRBV12-4, the J call TRBJ2-1, with 8 positions matching TRBD1. The CDR3 covers 15 residues. V shed 3 bases, J shed 12 bases, and the junction held 13 bases outside the gene matches.

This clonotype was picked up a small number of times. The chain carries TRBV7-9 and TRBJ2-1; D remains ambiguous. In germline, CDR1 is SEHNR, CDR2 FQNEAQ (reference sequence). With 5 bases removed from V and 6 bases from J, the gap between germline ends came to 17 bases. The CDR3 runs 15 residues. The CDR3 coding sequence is TGTGCCAGCAGCCCGACGGTCCTCAATTTCAATGAGCAGTTCTTC. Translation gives CASSPTVLNFNEQFF.

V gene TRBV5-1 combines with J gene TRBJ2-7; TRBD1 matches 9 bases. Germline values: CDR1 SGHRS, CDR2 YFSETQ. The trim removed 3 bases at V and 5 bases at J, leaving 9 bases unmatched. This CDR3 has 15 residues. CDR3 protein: CASSSPGQGSHEQYF. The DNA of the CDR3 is TGCGCCAGCAGCTCCCCGGGACAGGGTTCCCACGAGCAGTACTTC.

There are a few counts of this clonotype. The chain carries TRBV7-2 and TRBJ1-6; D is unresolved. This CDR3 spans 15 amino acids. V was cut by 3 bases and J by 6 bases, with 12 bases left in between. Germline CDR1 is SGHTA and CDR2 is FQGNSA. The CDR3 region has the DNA TGTGCCAGCAGCTTTGCACTGGCTCTTAATTCACCCCTCCACTTT. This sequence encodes CASSFALALNSPLHF.

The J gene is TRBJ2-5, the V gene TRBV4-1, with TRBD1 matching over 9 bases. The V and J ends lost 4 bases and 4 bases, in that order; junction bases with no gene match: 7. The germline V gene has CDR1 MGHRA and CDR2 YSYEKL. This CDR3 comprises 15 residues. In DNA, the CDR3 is TGCGCCAGCAGCCTTGGACAGGGGCCCCGAGAGACCCAGTACTTC. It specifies CASSLGQGPRETQYF.

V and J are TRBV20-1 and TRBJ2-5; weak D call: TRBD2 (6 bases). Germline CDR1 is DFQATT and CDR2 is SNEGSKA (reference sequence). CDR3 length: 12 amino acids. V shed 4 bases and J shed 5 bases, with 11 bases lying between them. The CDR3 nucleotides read TGCAGTGCTAATCTGGGGAGGGAGACCCAGTACTTC. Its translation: CSANLGRETQYF.

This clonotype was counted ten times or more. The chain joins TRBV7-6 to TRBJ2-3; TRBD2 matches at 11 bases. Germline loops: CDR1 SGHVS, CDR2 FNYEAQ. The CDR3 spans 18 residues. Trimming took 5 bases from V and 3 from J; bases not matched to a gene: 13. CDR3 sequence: CASSIIAGGPGRTDTQYF. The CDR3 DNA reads TGTGCCAGCAGCATCATAGCGGGGGGGCCGGGTAGGACAGATACGCAGTATTTT. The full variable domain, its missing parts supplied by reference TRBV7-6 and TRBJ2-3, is GAGVSQSPRYKVTKRGQDVALRCDPISGHVSLYWYRQALGQGPEFLTYFNYEAQQDKSGLPNDRFSAERPEGSISTLTIQRTEQRDSAMYRCASSIIAGGPGRTDTQYFGPGTRLTVL.

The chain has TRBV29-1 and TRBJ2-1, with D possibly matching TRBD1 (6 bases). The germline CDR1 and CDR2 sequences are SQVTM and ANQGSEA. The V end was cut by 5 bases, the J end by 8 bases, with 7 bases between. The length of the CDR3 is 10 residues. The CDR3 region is CSVQGYEQFF. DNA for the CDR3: TGCAGCGTTCAGGGGTATGAGCAGTTCTTC.

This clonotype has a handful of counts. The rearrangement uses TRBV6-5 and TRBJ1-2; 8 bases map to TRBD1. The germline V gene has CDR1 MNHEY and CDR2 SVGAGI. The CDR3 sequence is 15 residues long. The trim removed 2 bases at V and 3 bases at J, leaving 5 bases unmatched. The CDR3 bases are TGTGCCAGCAGTTACCCGACAGGGGCGGACTATGGCTACACCTTC. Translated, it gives CASSYPTGADYGYTF.